This T cell receptor beta chain was obtained from a study of shared clonotypes between healthy human individuals. TCRdb keeps only in-frame clones here, not all; method: immunoSEQ multiplex PCR. This sample has about 2.1 million clones, with 93% found just once. The germline V gene encodes CDR1 MGHRA and CDR2 YSYEKL. Between the trimmed V and J ends, which lost 3 bases and 2 bases, there was a span of 4 bases. The CDR3 runs to 13 residues. Naive-designated CD8 cells lacked CD45RO, were positively enriched for CCR7, and omitted terminally differentiated effector memory CD45RA+ cells. Input material: naive CD8+ T cells from PBMCs. The chain joins TRBV4-1 to TRBJ2-2; D call uncertain. The source of this sequence is a man younger than 35 in good health. Some clones in this sample may be carry-over from other donors' samples. CDR3 DNA: TGCGCCAGCAGCCAGTATAACACCGGGGAGCTGTTTTTT. This encodes CASSQYNTGELFF.